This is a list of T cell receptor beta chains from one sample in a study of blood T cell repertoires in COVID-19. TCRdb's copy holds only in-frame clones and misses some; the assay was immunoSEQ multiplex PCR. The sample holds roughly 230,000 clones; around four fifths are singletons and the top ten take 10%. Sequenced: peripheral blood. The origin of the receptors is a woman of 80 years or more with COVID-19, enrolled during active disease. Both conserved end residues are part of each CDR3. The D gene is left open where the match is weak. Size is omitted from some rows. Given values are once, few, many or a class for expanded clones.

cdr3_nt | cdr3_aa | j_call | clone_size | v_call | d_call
TGTGCCAGCAGTTTGGCCGGGGCTAGCGGGGACTACGAGCAGTACTTC | CASSLAGASGDYEQYF | TRBJ2-7 | - | TRBV28 | TRBD2
TGTGCCAGCAGCGGAGGGACGGGGACTTGGAGCTACACCTTC | CASSGGTGTWSYTF | TRBJ1-2 | - | TRBV9 | -
TGTGCCAGCAGCTCCAGGGTGGATGAGCAGTTCTTC | CASSSRVDEQFF | TRBJ2-1 | - | TRBV7-2 | -
TGTGCCAGCTCTCCTCCCTCGGGGTCCTACGAGCAGTACTTC | CASSPPSGSYEQYF | TRBJ2-7 | - | TRBV18 | -
TGTGCCAGCAGTTTCAGGGTCTCACCCCTCCACTTT | CASSFRVSPLHF | TRBJ1-6 | - | TRBV28 | -
TGTGCCTGGAGTGTAGGGCTAGCCAGCACAGATACGCAGTATTTT | CAWSVGLASTDTQYF | TRBJ2-3 | few | TRBV30 | -
TGTGCCAGCAGCATCGGCGGGACAGGGATTTGGTATGGCTACACCTTC | CASSIGGTGIWYGYTF | TRBJ1-2 | - | TRBV7-6 | TRBD1
TGTGCCAGCAGCTACTCAGGGGGTCAAGGCTACACCTTC | CASSYSGGQGYTF | TRBJ1-2 | - | TRBV6-5 | TRBD1
TGTGCCAGCCAAGCGACAGGGAAGTTGAACACTGAAGCTTTCTTT | CASQATGKLNTEAFF | TRBJ1-1 | - | TRBV2 | TRBD1
TGTGCTAGTGCCGCCATAGGGGGGAACACTGAAGCTTTCTTT | CASAAIGGNTEAFF | TRBJ1-1 | - | TRBV12-5 | -
TGCGCCAGCAGTCCAATCAGGGGTAGTCAAGAGACCCAGTACTTC | CASSPIRGSQETQYF | TRBJ2-5 | - | TRBV5-1 | -
TGCGCCAGCAGCACCGGGACAAGTGGTCAGCCCCAGCATTTT | CASSTGTSGQPQHF | TRBJ1-5 | - | TRBV5-1 | -
TGTGCCAGCAGCTTGGAGGGCAGGGTGAACTATGGCTACACCTTC | CASSLEGRVNYGYTF | TRBJ1-2 | - | TRBV5-6 | -
TGTGCCAGCAGCTTCGAGCGTAACACTGAAGCTTTCTTT | CASSFERNTEAFF | TRBJ1-1 | - | TRBV5-4 | -
TGTGCCAGCAGCCCAGCCGCGGACTATGGCTACACCTTC | CASSPAADYGYTF | TRBJ1-2 | once | TRBV5-6 | -
TGTGCCAGCAGTTTACGTCTTCTTGGCTACACCTTC | CASSLRLLGYTF | TRBJ1-2 | - | TRBV28 | -
TGTGCCAGCTCACCACAAGGAGGCACTGAAGCTTTCTTT | CASSPQGGTEAFF | TRBJ1-1 | - | TRBV18 | -
TGTGCCAGCAGTGGCCCAGCGGGACAGGCAGGCAACACCATATATTTT | CASSGPAGQAGNTIYF | TRBJ1-3 | - | TRBV6-1 | TRBD1
TGTGCCACCCTCACCCCGGGACAGGGCTCCGAAAAACTGTTTTTT | CATLTPGQGSEKLFF | TRBJ1-4 | - | TRBV28 | TRBD1
TGCGCCAGCAGCTTGGGCGGGGGTAACAATTCACCCCTCCACTTT | CASSLGGGNNSPLHF | TRBJ1-6 | - | TRBV5-1 | -
TGTGCCAGCAGTTTACCAGGGGGCGGCACTGAAGCTTTCTTT | CASSLPGGGTEAFF | TRBJ1-1 | - | TRBV28 | TRBD1
TGTGCCAGCAGTTTAGCCGACAAACAGCCCCAGCATTTT | CASSLADKQPQHF | TRBJ1-5 | - | TRBV27 | -
TGTGCCAGCAGTTACCGGACAGCGAACACTGAAGCTTTCTTT | CASSYRTANTEAFF | TRBJ1-1 | - | TRBV6-2/TRBV6-3 | -
TGTGCCAGCAGCTTGGCCGGGACAGGGGTTGGAAACACCATATATTTT | CASSLAGTGVGNTIYF | TRBJ1-3 | - | TRBV5-6 | TRBD1
TGTGCCAGCAGCGCGGGACAGGTAGGACACAATGAGCAGTTCTTC | CASSAGQVGHNEQFF | TRBJ2-1 | - | TRBV9 | TRBD1
TGTGCCAGCAGCCAAGGGGGCAGGGGTTATCCAGATACGCAGTATTTT | CASSQGGRGYPDTQYF | TRBJ2-3 | once | TRBV3-1/TRBV3-2 | -
TGTGCCAGCAGGACACAGGGGGCTGGGAACACTGAAGCTTTCTTT | CASRTQGAGNTEAFF | TRBJ1-1 | - | TRBV7-2 | TRBD1
TGTGCCAGTACTGGAGGGGGGGGCAATGAAAAACTGTTTTTT | CASTGGGGNEKLFF | TRBJ1-4 | once | TRBV19 | -
TGTGCCAGCCTAGGCCGGGACAGGAACACTGAAGCTTTCTTT | CASLGRDRNTEAFF | TRBJ1-1 | - | TRBV3-1/TRBV3-2 | TRBD1
TGTGCCTGGAGCGGGGGTAGAGAGGACACTGAAGCTTTCTTT | CAWSGGREDTEAFF | TRBJ1-1 | once | TRBV30 | -
TGTGCCAGCAGCCAACAGCTAGCGGGGACGGAGGATACGCAGTATTTT | CASSQQLAGTEDTQYF | TRBJ2-3 | once | TRBV4-2 | TRBD2
TGTGCCAGCAGCCCAAAGGAGGGGAGGCGGGGGACCCAGTACTTC | CASSPKEGRRGTQYF | TRBJ2-5 | - | TRBV6-5 | -
TGCGCCAGCAGTGAGTCCGGGGTCCCCCAGTACTTC | CASSESGVPQYF | TRBJ2-5 | - | TRBV10-2 | -
TGCGCCAGCAGCTGGGACAGGGACTACACTGAAGCTTTCTTT | CASSWDRDYTEAFF | TRBJ1-1 | - | TRBV5-1 | TRBD1
TGTGCCAGCAGTACTCTCAGGGGTGTTGGAAGGAATGAGCAGTTCTTC | CASSTLRGVGRNEQFF | TRBJ2-1 | - | TRBV28 | -
TGTGCCAGCCTCACCGGGACAGGGGGGAACACTGAAGCTTTCTTT | CASLTGTGGNTEAFF | TRBJ1-1 | - | TRBV19 | TRBD1
TGTGCCAGCAGTGAAGGGACTAGCAGTTACTACGAGCAGTACTTC | CASSEGTSSYYEQYF | TRBJ2-7 | - | TRBV25-1 | TRBD2
TGCAGCGTTGAGGGGACAGGGGGCGCGAACACTGAAGCTTTCTTT | CSVEGTGGANTEAFF | TRBJ1-1 | - | TRBV29-1 | TRBD1
TGTGCCAGCAGCCCCCAGGTTGGCTATGGCTACACCTTC | CASSPQVGYGYTF | TRBJ1-2 | - | TRBV11-2 | -
TGTGCCAGCAGCTTAGCGCTGCCTCATCACAGGGCCTCCTACGAGCAGTACTTC | CASSLALPHHRASYEQYF | TRBJ2-7 | - | TRBV7-2 | -